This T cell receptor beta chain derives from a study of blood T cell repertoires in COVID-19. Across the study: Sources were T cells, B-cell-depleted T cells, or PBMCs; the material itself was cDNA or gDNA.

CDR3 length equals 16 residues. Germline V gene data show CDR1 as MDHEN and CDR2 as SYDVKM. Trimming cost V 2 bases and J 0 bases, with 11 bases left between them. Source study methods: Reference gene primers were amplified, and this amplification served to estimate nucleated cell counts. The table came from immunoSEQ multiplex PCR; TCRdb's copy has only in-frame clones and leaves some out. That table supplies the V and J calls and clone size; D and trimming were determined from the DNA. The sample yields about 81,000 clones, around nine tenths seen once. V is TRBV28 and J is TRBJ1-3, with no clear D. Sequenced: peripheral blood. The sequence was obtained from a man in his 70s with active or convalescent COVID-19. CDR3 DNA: TGTGCCAGCAGTTTACTGTACAGCTACTCTGGAAACACCATATATTTT. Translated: CASSLLYSYSGNTIYF.